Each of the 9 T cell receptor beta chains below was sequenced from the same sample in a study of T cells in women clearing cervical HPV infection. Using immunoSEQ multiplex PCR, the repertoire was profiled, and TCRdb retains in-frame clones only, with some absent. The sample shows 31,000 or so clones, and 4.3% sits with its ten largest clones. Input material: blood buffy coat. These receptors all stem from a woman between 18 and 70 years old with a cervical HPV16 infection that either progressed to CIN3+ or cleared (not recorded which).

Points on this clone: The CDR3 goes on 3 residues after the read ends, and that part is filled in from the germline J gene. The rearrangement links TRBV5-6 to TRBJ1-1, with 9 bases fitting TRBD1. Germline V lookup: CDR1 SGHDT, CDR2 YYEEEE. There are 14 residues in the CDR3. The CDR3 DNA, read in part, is TGTGCCAGCAGCGAAAACGGACAGGGGCACGGA. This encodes CASSENGQGHG. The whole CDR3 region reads CASSENGQGHGAFF. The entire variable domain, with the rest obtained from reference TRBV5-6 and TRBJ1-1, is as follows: DAGVTQSPTHLIKTRGQQVTLRCSPKSGHDTVSWYQQALGQGPQFIFQYYEEEERQRGNFPDRFSGHQFPNYSSELNVNALLLGDSALYLCASSENGQGHGAFFGQGTRLTVV.

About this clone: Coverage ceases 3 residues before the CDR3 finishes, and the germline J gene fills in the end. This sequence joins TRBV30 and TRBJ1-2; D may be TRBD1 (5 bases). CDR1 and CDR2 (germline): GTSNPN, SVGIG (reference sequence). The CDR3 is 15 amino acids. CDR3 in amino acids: CASGGSGGKTDTYTF. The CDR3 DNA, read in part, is TGTGCCAGCGGTGGTAGCGGGGGGAAGACAGATACC.

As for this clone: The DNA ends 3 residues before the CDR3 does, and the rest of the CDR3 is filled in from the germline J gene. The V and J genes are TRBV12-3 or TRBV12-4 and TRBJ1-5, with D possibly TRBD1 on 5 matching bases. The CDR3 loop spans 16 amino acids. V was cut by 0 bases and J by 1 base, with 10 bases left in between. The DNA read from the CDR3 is TGTGCCAGCAGTTTAGCGCTTCAGGGCAGCAATCAGCCC. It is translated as CASSLALQGSNQP. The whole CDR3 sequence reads CASSLALQGSNQPQHF.

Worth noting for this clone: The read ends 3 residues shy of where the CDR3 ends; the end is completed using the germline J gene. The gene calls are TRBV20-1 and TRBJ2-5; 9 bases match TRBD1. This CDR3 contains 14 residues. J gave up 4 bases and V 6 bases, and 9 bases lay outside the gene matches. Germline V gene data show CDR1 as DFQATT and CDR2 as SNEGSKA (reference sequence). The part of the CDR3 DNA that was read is TGCAGTGCCCTAGGACAGGGGAGTTCAGAGACC. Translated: CSALGQGSSET. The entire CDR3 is CSALGQGSSETQYF.

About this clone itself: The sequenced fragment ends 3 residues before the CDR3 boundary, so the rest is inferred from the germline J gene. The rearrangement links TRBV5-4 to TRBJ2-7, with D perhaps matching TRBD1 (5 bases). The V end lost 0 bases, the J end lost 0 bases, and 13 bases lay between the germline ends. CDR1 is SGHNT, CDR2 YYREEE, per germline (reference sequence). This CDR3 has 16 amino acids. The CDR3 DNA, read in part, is TGTGCCAGCAGCTTGGGCCAGGGCCATAGCTCCTACGAG. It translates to CASSLGQGHSSYE. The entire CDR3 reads CASSLGQGHSSYEQYF.

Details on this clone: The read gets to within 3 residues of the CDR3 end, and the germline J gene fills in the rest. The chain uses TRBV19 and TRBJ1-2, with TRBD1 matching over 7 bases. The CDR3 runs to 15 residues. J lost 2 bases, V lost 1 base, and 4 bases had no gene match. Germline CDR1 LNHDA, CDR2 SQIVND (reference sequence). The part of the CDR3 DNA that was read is TGTGCCAGTAGTATAGGACAGGGACTCAACTATGGC. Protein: CASSIGQGLNYG. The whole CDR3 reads CASSIGQGLNYGYTF.

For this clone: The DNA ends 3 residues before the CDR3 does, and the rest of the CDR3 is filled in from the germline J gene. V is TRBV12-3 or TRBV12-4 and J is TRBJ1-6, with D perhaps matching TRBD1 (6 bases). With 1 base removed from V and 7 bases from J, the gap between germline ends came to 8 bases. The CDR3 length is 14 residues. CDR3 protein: CASSLGGLNSPLHF. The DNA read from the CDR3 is TGTGCCAGCAGTTTAGGGGGGCTAAATTCACCC.

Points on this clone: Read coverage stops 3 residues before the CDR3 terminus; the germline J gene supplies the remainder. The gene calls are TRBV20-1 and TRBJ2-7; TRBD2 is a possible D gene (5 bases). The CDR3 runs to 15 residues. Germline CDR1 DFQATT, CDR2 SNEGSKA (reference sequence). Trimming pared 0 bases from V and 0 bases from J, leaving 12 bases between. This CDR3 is CSARDLRLASYEQYF. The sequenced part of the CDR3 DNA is TGCAGTGCTAGAGATCTCAGGCTAGCCTCCTACGAG.

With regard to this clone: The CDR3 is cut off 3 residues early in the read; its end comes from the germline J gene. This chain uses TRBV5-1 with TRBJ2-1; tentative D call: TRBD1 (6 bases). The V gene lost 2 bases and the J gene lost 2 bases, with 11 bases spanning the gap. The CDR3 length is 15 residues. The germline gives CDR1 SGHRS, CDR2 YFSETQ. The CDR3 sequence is CASSLPRDTYNEQFF. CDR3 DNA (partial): TGCGCCAGCAGCTTACCTAGGGACACCTACAATGAG. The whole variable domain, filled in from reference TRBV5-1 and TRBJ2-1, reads KAGVTQTPRYLIKTRGQQVTLSCSPISGHRSVSWYQQTPGQGLQFLFEYFSETQRNKGNFPGRFSGRQFSNSRSEMNVSTLELGDSALYLCASSLPRDTYNEQFFGPGTRLTVL.